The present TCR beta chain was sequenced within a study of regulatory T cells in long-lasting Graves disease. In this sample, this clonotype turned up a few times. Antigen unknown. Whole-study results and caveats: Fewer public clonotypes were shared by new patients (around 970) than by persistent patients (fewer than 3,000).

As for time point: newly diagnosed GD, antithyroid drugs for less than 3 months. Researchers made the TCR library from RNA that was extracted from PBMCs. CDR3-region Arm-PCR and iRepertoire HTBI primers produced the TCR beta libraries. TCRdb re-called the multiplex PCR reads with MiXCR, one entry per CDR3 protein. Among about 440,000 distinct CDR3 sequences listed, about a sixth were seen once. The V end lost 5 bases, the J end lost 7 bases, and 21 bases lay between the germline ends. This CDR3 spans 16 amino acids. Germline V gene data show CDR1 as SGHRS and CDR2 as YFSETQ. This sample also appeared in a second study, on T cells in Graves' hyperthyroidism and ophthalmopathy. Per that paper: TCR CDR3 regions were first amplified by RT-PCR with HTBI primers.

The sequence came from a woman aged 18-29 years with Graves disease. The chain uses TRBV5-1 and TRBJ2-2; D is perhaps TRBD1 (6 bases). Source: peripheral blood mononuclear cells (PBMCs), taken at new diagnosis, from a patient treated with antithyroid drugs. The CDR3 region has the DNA TGCGCCAGCAGATTCTCCGGGACACTCCGCAACGGGGAGCTGTTTTTT. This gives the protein CASRFSGTLRNGELFF.